This T cell receptor (beta chain) originates from a study of cytomegalovirus exposure and HLA in healthy donors. To note about this clone: Its antigen is still unknown.

From germline, CDR1 is SGHTA and CDR2 FQGTGA. The CDR3 extends over 13 amino acids. V lost 4 bases, J lost 5 bases, and 4 bases stayed unmatched. Study results and limitations: V- and J-gene trimming of TCR beta was linked (in a later analysis) to a missense DCLRE1C variant.

PCR involved 60 Vbeta and 13 Jbeta primers. Profiled with immunoSEQ multiplex PCR; TCRdb holds only in-frame clones, not every one. The sample holds roughly 97,000 clones; 78% are singletons and the top ten take approximately 1.7%. The TCR sequence derives from a woman in her forties in good health and CMV-seronegative. The sequenced sample was PBMCs. The chain links TRBV7-3 to TRBJ1-1, with 7 bases aligning to TRBD1. The DNA of the CDR3 is TGTGCCAGCAGCTGGACACAGGGGACTGAAGCTTTCTTT. This sequence encodes CASSWTQGTEAFF.